This TCR beta chain was observed in a study of T cells in Graves' hyperthyroidism and ophthalmopathy. On the study more broadly: Peripheral blood sampling occurred at initial diagnosis, before any treatment. Study outcomes and limitations: Blood also held most thyroid clonotypes expanded beyond 0.001.

As regards this clonotype: The antigen is unknown.

This CDR3 is built from 14 residues. The V gene's germline CDR1 is SQVTM and CDR2 ANQGSEA. The germline V and J ends were trimmed by 8 bases and 0 bases, with 16 bases remaining between them. Cells are PBMCs isolated from about 10 ml of fresh blood. RNA transcripts yielded amplified TCR beta CDR3 regions. The TCR CDR3 first-round RT-PCR relied on the HTBI primer set. TCRdb redid the calling of the multiplex PCR reads with MiXCR, one entry per CDR3 protein. Of approximately 720,000 distinct CDR3 sequences listed, around a sixth are singletons. Sequenced input: blood. The rearrangement uses TRBV29-1 and TRBJ1-1; D may be TRBD1 (5 bases). This sequence originates from a woman aged 45-65 years with Graves' hyperthyroidism that later progressed to Graves' ophthalmopathy. The CDR3 DNA is TGCAGCATTTTCCGGGACCGAATGAACACTGAAGCTTTCTTT. It specifies CSIFRDRMNTEAFF.